The 24 T cell receptor beta chains below were found in one sample sequenced in a study of identical twins listed by TCRdb under 2016. The library was obtained by 5' RACE. Data came from an Illumina HiSeq 2000. TCRdb took the public reads, trimmed them with fastp at Q25, ran MiXCR for clone calling and kept in-frame beta chains. Every CDR3 protein is listed once, alongside the most common genes and DNA of its rows. Within this sample are some 730,000 distinct CDR3 sequences, with about 20% of them counted one time only. Under 15% of the sample is in the top ten clones. The same data also went into a second study, on T cells expressing NK-cell markers.

The material sequenced was PBMCs. Receptor source: a woman aged 18-30 years in good health.

This chain connects TRBV20-1 to TRBJ2-4; the D is unclear. This CDR3 comprises 17 residues. Trimming cost V 3 bases and J 0 bases, with 18 bases left between them. CDR1 is DFQATT and CDR2 is SNEGSKA in the germline V gene (reference sequence). The chain's CDR3 is CSASPPSTPLAKNIQYF. The DNA of the CDR3 is TGCAGTGCTAGTCCCCCCTCCACTCCTCTAGCCAAAAACATTCAGTACTTC.

There are a few counts of this clonotype. The chain combines TRBV5-1 with TRBJ1-5; no clear D. The CDR3 contains 14 residues. The germline V gene has CDR1 SGHRS and CDR2 YFSETQ. V shed 0 bases and J shed 7 bases, with 11 bases lying between them. The CDR3 here is CASSLEGPPQPQHF. The CDR3 bases are TGCGCCAGCAGCTTGGAGGGCCCCCCCCAGCCCCAGCATTTT.

Points on this clonotype: One junction end disagrees with the germline gene, perhaps due to a read error. V is TRBV7-7 and J is TRBJ2-1; 7 nucleotides line up with TRBD2. The V gene's germline CDR1 is SSHAT and CDR2 FNYEAQ (reference sequence). The CDR3 sequence is 16 residues long. CDR3 protein: CASSLAWASGYNEQFF. The CDR3, as DNA: TGTGCTAGCAGCTTAGCGTGGGCTAGCGGCTACAATGAGCAGTTCTTC.

The chain is built from TRBV29-1 and TRBJ2-7; D unresolved. Germline loops: CDR1 SQVTM, CDR2 ANQGSEA. Trimming took off 4 bases at V and 0 bases at J, with 10 bases between the two ends. CDR3 length: 13 amino acids. As DNA, the CDR3 is TGCAGCGTTGGGCAGTTGAGCTCCTACGAGCAGTACTTC. This sequence encodes CSVGQLSSYEQYF.

In this sample, this clonotype turned up a few times. The gene calls are TRBV7-8 and TRBJ2-5; D is perhaps TRBD2 (6 bases). Germline CDR1 SGHVS, CDR2 FQNEAQ. The V and J ends lost 1 base and 5 bases respectively, with 17 bases between them. CDR3 length equals 16 residues. CDR3 amino acids: CASSLGGRSGRETQYF. The CDR3 coding sequence is TGTGCCAGCAGCTTAGGGGGGAGAAGCGGGCGTGAGACCCAGTACTTC.

J is TRBJ1-5 and V is TRBV12-3 or TRBV12-4, with TRBD1 identical over 7 bases. The ends lost 5 bases at V and 7 bases at J; junction bases unmatched: 5. This CDR3 contains 13 residues. The DNA for the CDR3 is TGTGCCAGCAGTGGCAGGGGGGAGCAGCCCCAGCATTTT. It translates to CASSGRGEQPQHF.

V gene TRBV10-3 combines with J gene TRBJ1-6, with D perhaps TRBD1 (5 bases). Germline CDR1 reads ENHRY; CDR2 reads SYGVKD. The CDR3 length is 13 residues. Trimming shortened V by 10 bases and J by 7 bases, and 14 bases separated the two germline ends. This CDR3 is CATKGPENSPLHF. The CDR3 nucleotides are TGTGCCACCAAGGGGCCAGAGAATTCACCCCTCCACTTT.

The CDR3 nucleotides read TGCAGTGCTAGGCGGACTAGCGACTCCTACGAGCAGTACTTC. Encoded protein: CSARRTSDSYEQYF. The chain is built from TRBV20-1 and TRBJ2-7; 9 positions agree with TRBD2. Trimming cost V 3 bases and J 0 bases; bases outside gene matches: 3. The CDR3 is 14 residues long. From germline, CDR1 is DFQATT and CDR2 SNEGSKA (reference sequence).

The chain is built from TRBV27 and TRBJ2-1, with D uncertain. The germline CDR1 and CDR2 sequences are MNHEY and SMNVEV (reference sequence). Trimming removed 3 bases from V and 5 bases from J, with 11 bases in between. CDR3 length equals 14 residues. The chain's CDR3 is CASSFLTPNNEQFF. In nucleotides, the CDR3 is TGTGCCAGCAGTTTTCTGACTCCAAACAATGAGCAGTTCTTC.

The rearrangement joins TRBV18 to TRBJ2-5; 9 bases are a match to TRBD1. V was pared by 0 bases and J by 5 bases, with 7 bases of the junction left unmatched. CDR1 and CDR2 from the germline V gene are KGHSH and LQKENI. The CDR3 is made up of 16 amino acids. The CDR3 here is CASSPPRTGAGETQYF. CDR3 coding DNA: TGTGCCAGCTCACCACCACGGACAGGGGCCGGGGAGACCCAGTACTTC. Full variable domain (missing parts from reference TRBV18 and TRBJ2-5): NAGVMQNPRHLVRRRGQEARLRCSPMKGHSHVYWYRQLPEEGLKFMVYLQKENIIDESGMPKERFSAEFPKEGPSILRIQQVVRGDSAAYFCASSPPRTGAGETQYFGPGTRLLVL.

V is TRBV9 and J is TRBJ1-2, with D perhaps matching TRBD1 (6 bases). Deletions cut 7 bases from V and 4 bases from J, with 14 bases between. Germline-derived CDR1 and CDR2 are SGDLS and YYNGEE. The length of the CDR3 is 13 residues. The CDR3 protein is CASRGGLSYGYTF. For the CDR3, the DNA is TGTGCCAGCCGAGGGGGGCTGAGCTATGGCTACACCTTC.

This clonotype was seen a few times. The chain links TRBV6-1 to TRBJ2-3; D is perhaps TRBD1 or TRBD2 (5 bases each). CDR1 is MNHNS and CDR2 is SASEGT in the germline V gene. The CDR3 length is 15 residues. The V end was cut by 5 bases, the J end by 4 bases, with 16 bases between. The CDR3 protein is CASSLSGGWADTQYF. CDR3 DNA sequence: TGTGCCAGCAGTCTTTCTGGGGGATGGGCAGATACGCAGTATTTT.

The chain carries TRBV20-1 and TRBJ2-7; possibly TRBD2 for D (7 bases). Germline CDR1 is DFQATT and CDR2 is SNEGSKA (reference sequence). Trimming took 1 base from V and 2 from J, leaving 21 bases between them. The length of the CDR3 is 17 residues. The CDR3 is CSARVPRRGGDPYEQYF. For the CDR3, the DNA is TGCAGTGCTAGAGTCCCGCGTAGGGGGGGCGACCCCTACGAGCAGTACTTC.

In this sample, this clonotype turned up a few times. The chain employs TRBV4-3 and TRBJ2-7; D call uncertain. The CDR3 is made up of 19 amino acids. V shed 1 base and J shed 0 bases, with 22 bases lying between them. CDR1 LGHNA and CDR2 YSLEER come from the germline V gene. CDR3 DNA sequence: TGCGCCAGCAGCCAAGGTTATCCCTTGCACACCCGGGTCTCCTACGAGCAGTACTTC. Protein: CASSQGYPLHTRVSYEQYF.

This clonotype was seen a few times. The V call is TRBV3-1, the J call TRBJ2-1, with TRBD2 matching over 12 bases. V was clipped by 4 bases and J by 9 bases; unmatched bases: 4. CDR1 and CDR2 (germline): LGHDT, YNNKEL (reference sequence). The CDR3 is made up of 14 amino acids. CDR3 DNA sequence: TGTGCCAGCAGCCGATCTAGCGGGAGGGGTGAGCAGTTCTTC. Its protein product is CASSRSSGRGEQFF.

Note on this clonotype: The junction shows a germline mismatch at one end, possibly a read error. This rearrangement joins TRBV20-1 to TRBJ2-1; 12 nucleotides match TRBD2. The CDR3 runs 16 residues. The germline CDR1 and CDR2 sequences are DFQATT and SNEGSKA (reference sequence). CDR3 residues: CCALTSLAGGGNEQFF. The DNA for the CDR3 is TGCTGTGCCCTGACCTCACTAGCGGGAGGAGGGAATGAGCAGTTCTTC.

This clonotype showed up just a few times. This rearrangement joins TRBV29-1 to TRBJ2-7; D is ambiguous. Trimming left V 7 bases short and J 3 bases short, with 13 bases between. CDR1 is SQVTM, CDR2 ANQGSEA, per germline. CDR3 size: 12 residues. The CDR3 region has the DNA TGCAGCGCCCGGGCCATCGGCTACGAGCAGTACTTC. Translating it yields CSARAIGYEQYF.

The J gene is TRBJ2-1, the V gene TRBV12-3 or TRBV12-4; tentative D call: TRBD1 (6 bases). V was trimmed by 5 bases and J by 0 bases, leaving 14 bases between them. The CDR3 sequence is 16 residues long. The CDR3 protein is CASSRAGDFSYNEQFF. CDR3 coding DNA: TGTGCCAGCAGTCGGGCAGGGGATTTCTCCTACAATGAGCAGTTCTTC.

Ten or more counts support this clonotype. This chain uses TRBV12-3 or TRBV12-4 with TRBJ2-1; TRBD1 matches 11 bases. The length of the CDR3 is 14 residues. Trimming removed 4 bases from V and 10 bases from J; junction bases left unmatched: 6. In DNA form, the CDR3 reads TGTGCCAGCAGTTCCTGGACAGGGGGCTGGGAGCAGTTCTTC. Its translation: CASSSWTGGWEQFF.

This clonotype was seen only a few times. Here the CDR3 reads CSASGGPNDEQFF. The CDR3 DNA reads as TGCAGTGCTAGCGGGGGACCCAACGATGAGCAGTTCTTC. The chain employs TRBV20-1 and TRBJ2-1, with D possibly being TRBD2 (6 bases). Trimming stripped 3 bases from V and 8 bases from J, with 14 bases between. This CDR3 has 13 amino acids. Germline CDR1 and CDR2: DFQATT and SNEGSKA (reference sequence).

This clonotype occurred a few times. The V gene is TRBV12-3 or TRBV12-4, the J gene TRBJ2-7; no definite D call. V was pared by 4 bases and J by 6 bases, with 13 bases between. The CDR3 contains 13 residues. The CDR3 loop is CASSSLGPGEQYF. Here the CDR3 DNA reads TGTGCCAGCAGTTCTTTGGGTCCGGGCGAGCAGTACTTC.

The chain combines TRBV20-1 with TRBJ2-5, with 13 nucleotides matching TRBD2. Unmatched junction bases numbered 6, after V lost 6 bases and J lost 5 bases. Germline V lookup: CDR1 DFQATT, CDR2 SNEGSKA (reference sequence). This CDR3 spans 14 amino acids. CDR3 nucleotide sequence: TGCAGTGCCTGGACTAGCGGGGGCGGGGAGACCCAGTACTTC. Its protein product is CSAWTSGGGETQYF.

The genes are TRBV18 and TRBJ2-1, with TRBD2 matching 15 bases. CDR1 is KGHSH and CDR2 is LQKENI in the germline V gene. Unmatched junction bases numbered 6, after V lost 6 bases and J lost 9 bases. This CDR3 spans 15 amino acids. CDR3 region: CASSRGLAGGVEQFF. In nucleotides, the CDR3 is TGTGCCAGCTCCCGTGGACTAGCGGGAGGGGTTGAGCAGTTCTTC.

This clonotype was picked up a small number of times. This sequence joins TRBV11-2 and TRBJ2-1; D is uncertain. Germline V gene sequence: CDR1 SGHAT, CDR2 FQNNGV. V lost 6 bases to trimming and J lost 8 bases, with 11 bases between them. The length of the CDR3 is 12 residues. The CDR3 sequence is CASSSWTDEQFF. CDR3 nucleotide sequence: TGTGCCAGCAGTTCGTGGACCGATGAGCAGTTCTTC.